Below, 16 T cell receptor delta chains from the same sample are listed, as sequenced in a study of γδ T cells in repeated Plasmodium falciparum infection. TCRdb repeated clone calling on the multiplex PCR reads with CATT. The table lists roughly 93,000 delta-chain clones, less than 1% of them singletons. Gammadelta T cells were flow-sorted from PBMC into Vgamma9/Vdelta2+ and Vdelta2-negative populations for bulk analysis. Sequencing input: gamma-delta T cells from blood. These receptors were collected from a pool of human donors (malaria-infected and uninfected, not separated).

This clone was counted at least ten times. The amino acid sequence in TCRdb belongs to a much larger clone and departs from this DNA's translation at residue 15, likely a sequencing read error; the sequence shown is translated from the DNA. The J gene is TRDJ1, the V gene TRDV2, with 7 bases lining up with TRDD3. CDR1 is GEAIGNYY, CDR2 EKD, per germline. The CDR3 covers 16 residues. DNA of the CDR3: TGTGCCTGTGAACCTGCGGCCAAATGGGGGAGAGATAAACTCACCTTT. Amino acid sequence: CACEPAAKWGRDKLTF.

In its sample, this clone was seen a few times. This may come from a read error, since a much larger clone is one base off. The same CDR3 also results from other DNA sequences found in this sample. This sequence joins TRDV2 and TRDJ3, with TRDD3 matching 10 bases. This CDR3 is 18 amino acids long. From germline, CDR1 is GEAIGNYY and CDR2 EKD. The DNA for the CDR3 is TGTGCCTGCGACACTACTGGGGGATCCTCCTGGGACACCCGACAGATGTTTTTC. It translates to CACDTTGGSSWDTRQMFF.

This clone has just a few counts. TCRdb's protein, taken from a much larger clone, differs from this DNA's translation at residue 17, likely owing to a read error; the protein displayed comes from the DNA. The CDR3 region has the DNA TGTGCTCTTGGGGAACTTCGCCCAATCTGGGGGTACACCGATAAACTCACCTTT. Translating it yields CALGELRPIWGYTDKLTF. The V gene is TRDV1; the J gene was not called; the D call in the table, TRDD3, was not verified against the DNA. CDR3 length: 18 amino acids. CDR1 and CDR2 (germline): TSWWSYY, QGS.

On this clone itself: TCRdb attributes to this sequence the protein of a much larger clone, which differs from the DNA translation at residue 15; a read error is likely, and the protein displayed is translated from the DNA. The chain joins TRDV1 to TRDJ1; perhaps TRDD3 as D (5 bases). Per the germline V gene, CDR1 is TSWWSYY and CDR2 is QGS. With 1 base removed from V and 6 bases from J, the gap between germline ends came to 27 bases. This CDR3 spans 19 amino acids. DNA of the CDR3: TGTGCTCTTGGGGAACGGCCTGGGTCAGCCCACCATGTAACCAATAAACTCATCTTT. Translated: CALGERPGSAHHVTNKLIF.

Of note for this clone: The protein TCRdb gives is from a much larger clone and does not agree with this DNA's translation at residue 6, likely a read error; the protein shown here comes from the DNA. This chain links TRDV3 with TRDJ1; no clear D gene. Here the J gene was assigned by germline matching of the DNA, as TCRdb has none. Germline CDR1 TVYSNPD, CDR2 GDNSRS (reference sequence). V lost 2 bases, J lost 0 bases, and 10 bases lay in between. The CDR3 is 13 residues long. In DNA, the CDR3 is TGTGCCTTTCGGCGCAACTACACCGATAAACTCATCTTT. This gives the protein CAFRRNYTDKLIF.

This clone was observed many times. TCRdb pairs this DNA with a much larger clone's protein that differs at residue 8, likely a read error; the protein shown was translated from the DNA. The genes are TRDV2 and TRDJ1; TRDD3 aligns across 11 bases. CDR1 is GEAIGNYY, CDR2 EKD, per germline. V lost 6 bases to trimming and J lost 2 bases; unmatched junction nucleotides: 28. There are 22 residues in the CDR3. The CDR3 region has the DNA TGTGCCTGTTGGCATCCTACGTTTTCTAGGTCTACTGGGGGATATTTTACCGATAAACTCATCTTT. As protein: CACWHPTFSRSTGGYFTDKLIF.

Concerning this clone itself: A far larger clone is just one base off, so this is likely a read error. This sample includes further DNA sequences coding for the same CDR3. CDR3 in DNA: TGTGCCTGTGACACCGTTGGTTCTAACGATAAACTCATCTTT. Its translation is CACDTVGSNDKLIF. The rearrangement joins TRDV2 to TRDJ1; D uncertain. The J gene was not available in TCRdb and was assigned here by matching the DNA to germline segments. With 0 bases removed from V and 4 bases from J, the gap between germline ends came to 11 bases. CDR1 and CDR2 (germline): GEAIGNYY, EKD. The CDR3 runs 14 residues.

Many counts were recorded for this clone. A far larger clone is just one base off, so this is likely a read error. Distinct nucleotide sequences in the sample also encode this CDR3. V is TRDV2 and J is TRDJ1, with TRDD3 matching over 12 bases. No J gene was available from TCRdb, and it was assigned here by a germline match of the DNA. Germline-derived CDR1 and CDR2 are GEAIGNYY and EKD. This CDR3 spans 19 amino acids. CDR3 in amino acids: CACDTGPGGYEGYTDKLIF. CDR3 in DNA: TGTGCCTGCGACACGGGGCCTGGGGGATACGAGGGGTACACCGATAAACTCATCTTT.

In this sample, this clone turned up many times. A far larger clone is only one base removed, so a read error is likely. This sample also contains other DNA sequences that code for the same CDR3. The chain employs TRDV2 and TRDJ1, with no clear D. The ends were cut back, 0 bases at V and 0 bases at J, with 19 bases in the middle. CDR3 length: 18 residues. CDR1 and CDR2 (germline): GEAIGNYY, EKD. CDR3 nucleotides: TGTGCCTGTGACACCGTCCTGAGAGGGGCCGCGTACACCGATAAACTCATCTTT. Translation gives CACDTVLRGAAYTDKLIF.

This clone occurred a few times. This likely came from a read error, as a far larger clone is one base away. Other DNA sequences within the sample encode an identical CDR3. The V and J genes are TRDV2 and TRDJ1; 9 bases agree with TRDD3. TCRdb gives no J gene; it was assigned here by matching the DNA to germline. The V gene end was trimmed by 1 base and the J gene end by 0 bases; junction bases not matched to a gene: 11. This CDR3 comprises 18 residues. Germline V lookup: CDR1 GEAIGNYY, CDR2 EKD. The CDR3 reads CACDTLEGLGDDTDKLIF. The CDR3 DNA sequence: TGTGCCTGTGACACTTTGGAGGGACTGGGGGACGACACCGATAAACTCATCTTT.

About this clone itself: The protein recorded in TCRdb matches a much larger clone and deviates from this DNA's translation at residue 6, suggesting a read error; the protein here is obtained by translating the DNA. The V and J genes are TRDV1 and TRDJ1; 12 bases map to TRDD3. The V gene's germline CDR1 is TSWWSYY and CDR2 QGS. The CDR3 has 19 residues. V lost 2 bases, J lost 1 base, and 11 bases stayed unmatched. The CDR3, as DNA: TGTGCTCTTGGGGAAACGGACCGCACTGGGGGATACTCCACCGATAAACTCATCTTT. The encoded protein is CALGETDRTGGYSTDKLIF.

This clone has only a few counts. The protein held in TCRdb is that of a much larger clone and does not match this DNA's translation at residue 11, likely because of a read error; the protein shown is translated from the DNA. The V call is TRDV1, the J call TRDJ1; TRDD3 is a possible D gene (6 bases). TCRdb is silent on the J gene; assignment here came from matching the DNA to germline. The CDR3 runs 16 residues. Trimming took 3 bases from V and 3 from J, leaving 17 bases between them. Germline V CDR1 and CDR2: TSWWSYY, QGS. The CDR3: CALGDTSGRYADKLIF. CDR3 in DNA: TGTGCTCTTGGGGACACCTCGGGACGATACGCCGATAAACTCATCTTT.

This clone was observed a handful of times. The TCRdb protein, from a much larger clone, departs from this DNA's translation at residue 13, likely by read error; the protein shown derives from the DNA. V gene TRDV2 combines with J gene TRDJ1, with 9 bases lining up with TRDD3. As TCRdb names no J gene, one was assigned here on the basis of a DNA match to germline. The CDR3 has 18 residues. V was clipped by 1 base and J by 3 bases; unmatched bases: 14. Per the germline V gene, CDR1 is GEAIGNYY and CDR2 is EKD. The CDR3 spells CACDTILRTGGDADKLIF. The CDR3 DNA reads TGTGCCTGTGACACTATCCTACGTACTGGGGGAGACGCCGATAAACTCATCTTT.

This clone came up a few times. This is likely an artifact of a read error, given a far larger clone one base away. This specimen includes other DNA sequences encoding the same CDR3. CDR3 in DNA: TGTGCCTGTGACACCGTAGGGGATACGGAGCCCGATAAACTCATCTTT. Translation: CACDTVGDTEPDKLIF. This chain connects TRDV2 to TRDJ1, with 9 bases fitting TRDD3. Because TCRdb records no J gene, it was assigned here through a match of the DNA to germline. Germline-derived CDR1 and CDR2 are GEAIGNYY and EKD. There are 16 residues in the CDR3. The J segment lost 3 bases and the V segment lost 0 bases, leaving 7 bases of the junction unmatched.

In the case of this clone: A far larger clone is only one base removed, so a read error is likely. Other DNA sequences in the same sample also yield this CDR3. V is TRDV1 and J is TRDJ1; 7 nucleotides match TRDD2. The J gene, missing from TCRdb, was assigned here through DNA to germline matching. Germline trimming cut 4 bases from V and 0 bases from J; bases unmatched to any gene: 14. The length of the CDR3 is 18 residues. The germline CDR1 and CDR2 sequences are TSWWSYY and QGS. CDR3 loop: CALGVSSFLRGYTDKLIF. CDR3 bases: TGTGCTCTTGGGGTCTCTTCTTTCCTACGGGGGTACACCGATAAACTCATCTTT.

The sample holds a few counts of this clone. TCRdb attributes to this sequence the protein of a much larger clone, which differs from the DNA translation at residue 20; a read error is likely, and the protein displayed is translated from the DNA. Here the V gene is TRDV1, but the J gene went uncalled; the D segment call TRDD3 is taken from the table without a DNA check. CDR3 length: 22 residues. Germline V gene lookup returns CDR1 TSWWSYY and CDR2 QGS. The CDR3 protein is CALGENGGHWGMTGPYTDKPIF. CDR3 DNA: TGTGCTCTTGGGGAAAACGGGGGTCACTGGGGGATGACTGGCCCGTACACCGATAAACCCATCTTT.